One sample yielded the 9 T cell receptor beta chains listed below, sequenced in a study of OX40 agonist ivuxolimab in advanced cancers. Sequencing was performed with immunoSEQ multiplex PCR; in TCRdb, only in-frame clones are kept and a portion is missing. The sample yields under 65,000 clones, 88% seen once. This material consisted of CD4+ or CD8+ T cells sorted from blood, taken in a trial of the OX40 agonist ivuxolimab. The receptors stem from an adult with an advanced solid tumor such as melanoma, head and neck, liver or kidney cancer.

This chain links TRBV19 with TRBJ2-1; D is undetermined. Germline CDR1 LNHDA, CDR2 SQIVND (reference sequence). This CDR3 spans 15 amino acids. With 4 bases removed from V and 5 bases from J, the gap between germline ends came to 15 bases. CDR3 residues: CASSTPLGRNNEQFF. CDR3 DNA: TGTGCCAGTAGTACCCCCCTGGGTAGAAACAATGAGCAGTTCTTC.

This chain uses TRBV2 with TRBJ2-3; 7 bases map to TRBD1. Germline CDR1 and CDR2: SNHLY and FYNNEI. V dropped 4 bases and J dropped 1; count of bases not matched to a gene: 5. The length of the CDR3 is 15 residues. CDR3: CASSGDRAGTDTQYF. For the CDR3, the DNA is TGTGCCAGCAGTGGAGACAGGGCTGGCACAGATACGCAGTATTTT.

CDR3 DNA: TGCAGCGTTGAATCTCCGGGACAGATTGGGAACACCATATATTTT. Translated, it gives CSVESPGQIGNTIYF. The rearrangement uses TRBV29-1 and TRBJ1-3; 7 positions agree with TRBD1. CDR3 length: 15 amino acids. V lost 2 bases to trimming and J lost 7 bases; unmatched junction nucleotides: 11. Germline assignment: CDR1 SQVTM and CDR2 ANQGSEA.

In DNA, the CDR3 is TGTGCCAACCAGGACCCTAACTATGGCTACACCTTC. Encoded protein: CANQDPNYGYTF. This chain joins TRBV6-1 and TRBJ1-2; D gene unclear. The CDR3 is 12 amino acids. With 10 bases removed from V and 0 bases from J, the gap between germline ends came to 9 bases. The germline V gene has CDR1 MNHNS and CDR2 SASEGT.

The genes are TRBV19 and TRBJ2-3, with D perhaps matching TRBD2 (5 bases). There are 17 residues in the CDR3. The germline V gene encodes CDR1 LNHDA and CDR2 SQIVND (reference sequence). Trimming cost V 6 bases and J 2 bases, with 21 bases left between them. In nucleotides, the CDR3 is TGTGCCAGTAGCATATTTTCTGGAAGCGGAACCACAGATACGCAGTATTTT. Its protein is CASSIFSGSGTTDTQYF. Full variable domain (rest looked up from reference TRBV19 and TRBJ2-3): DGGITQSPKYLFRKEGQNVTLSCEQNLNHDAMYWYRQDPGQGLRLIYYSQIVNDFQKGDIAEGYSVSREKKESFPLTVTSAQKNPTAFYLCASSIFSGSGTTDTQYFGPGTRLTVL.

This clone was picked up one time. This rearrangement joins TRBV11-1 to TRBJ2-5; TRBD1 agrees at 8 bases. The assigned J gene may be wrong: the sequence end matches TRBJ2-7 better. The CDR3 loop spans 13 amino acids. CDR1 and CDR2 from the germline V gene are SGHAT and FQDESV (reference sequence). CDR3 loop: CASSRDRGYEQYF. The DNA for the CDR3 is TGTGCCAGCAGCCGCGACAGGGGATACGAGCAGTACTTC.

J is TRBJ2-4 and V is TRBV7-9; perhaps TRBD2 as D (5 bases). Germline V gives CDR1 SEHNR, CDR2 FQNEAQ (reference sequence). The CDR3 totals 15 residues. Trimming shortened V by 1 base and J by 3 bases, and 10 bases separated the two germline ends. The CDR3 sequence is CASSLGGAGKNIQYF. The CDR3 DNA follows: TGTGCCAGCAGCTTAGGGGGTGCGGGCAAAAACATTCAGTACTTC. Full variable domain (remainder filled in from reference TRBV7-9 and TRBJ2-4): DTGVSQNPRHKITKRGQNVTFRCDPISEHNRLYWYRQTLGQGPEFLTYFQNEAQLEKSRLLSDRFSAERPKGSFSTLEIQRTEQGDSAMYLCASSLGGAGKNIQYFGAGTRLSVL.

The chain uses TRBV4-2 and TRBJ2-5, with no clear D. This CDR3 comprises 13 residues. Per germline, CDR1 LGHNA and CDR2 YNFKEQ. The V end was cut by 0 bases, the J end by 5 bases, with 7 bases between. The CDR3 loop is CASSQEPSETQYF. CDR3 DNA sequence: TGTGCCAGCAGCCAAGAACCTTCCGAGACCCAGTACTTC.

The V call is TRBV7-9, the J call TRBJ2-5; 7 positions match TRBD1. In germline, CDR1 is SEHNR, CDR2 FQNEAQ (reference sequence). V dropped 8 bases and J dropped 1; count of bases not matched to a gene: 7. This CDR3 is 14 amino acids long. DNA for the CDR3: TGTGCCAGCCGAACCGGGACAGCCCAAGAGACCCAGTACTTC. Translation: CASRTGTAQETQYF.